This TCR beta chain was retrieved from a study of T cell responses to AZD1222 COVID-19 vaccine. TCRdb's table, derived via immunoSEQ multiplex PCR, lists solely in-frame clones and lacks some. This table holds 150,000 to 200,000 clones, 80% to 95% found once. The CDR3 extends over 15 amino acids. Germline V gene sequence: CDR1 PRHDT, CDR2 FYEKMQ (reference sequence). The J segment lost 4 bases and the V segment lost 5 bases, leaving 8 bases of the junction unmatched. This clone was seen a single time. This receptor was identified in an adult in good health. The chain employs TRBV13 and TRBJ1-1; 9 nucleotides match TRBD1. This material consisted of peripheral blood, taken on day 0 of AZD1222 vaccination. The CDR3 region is CASSLRTGASTEAFF. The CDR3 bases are TGTGCCAGCAGCCTCCGGACAGGGGCCTCCACTGAAGCTTTCTTT.